The clone carrying this TCR beta chain was seen more than once but under ten times. What it binds is unknown. The time point here: patch test 2, 6 weeks after DPC sensitization. Regarding treatment: therapeutic diphenylcyclopropenone sensitization with weekly scalp DPC. Venepuncture was done earlier than the placement of each patch test. TCRdb reanalysed the RACE reads using MiXCR and keeps one entry per CDR3 protein. The table shows 100,000 or so distinct CDR3 sequences, with 11% occurring only once. The data stem from a study of human T cells and chemical hapten exposure. General observations from the study: Expanded TCRs produced significantly more large CDR3 similarity clusters than controls did.

Germline CDR1 reads SNHLY; CDR2 reads FYNNEI. The CDR3 loop spans 16 amino acids. Trimming stripped 5 bases from V and 0 bases from J, with 14 bases between. The clonotype was recovered from a man in his forties with alopecia areata. Some clones in this sample may be carry-over from other donors' samples. The specimen comprised whole blood, sampled in connection with sensitization to the hapten diphenylcyclopropenone (DPC). The chain combines TRBV2 with TRBJ1-3, with no clear D. CDR3 nucleotide sequence: TGTGCCAGCAGTCTCAAAGGGTCGAGCTCTGGAAACACCATATATTTT. As protein: CASSLKGSSSGNTIYF. Drawing the rest from reference TRBV2 and TRBJ1-3, the complete variable domain is EPEVTQTPSHQVTQMGQEVILRCVPISNHLYFYWYRQILGQKVEFLVSFYNNEISEKSEIFDDQFSVERPDGSNFTLKIRSTKLEDSAMYFCASSLKGSSSGNTIYFGEGSWLTVV.